This paragraph covers one T cell receptor beta chain sequence. A J-beta primer mix and a sample-barcoded 5' primer were used in a second PCR of about 7 to 12 cycles. TCRdb passed the 5' RACE reads through MiXCR, listing each CDR3 protein once. Found here are more than 1,000,000 distinct CDR3 sequences, less than 25% of them singletons; the top ten hold about 0.8%. The sample comes from a study of blood T cells in healthy people across ages. The data also belong to a second study, concerning T cells of mothers and their children. As that study records: For related and unrelated pairs alike, thymic selection shapes TCR recombination output similarly.

The receptor was derived from a girl under 10 years old in good health. Sample: blood.

The CDR3 reads CAHGGGFETQYF. DNA for the CDR3: TGTGCCCACGGGGGGGGTTTCGAGACCCAGTACTTC. The chain couples TRBV10-3 to TRBJ2-5, with TRBD2 matching over 8 bases. The CDR3 runs 12 residues. V trimming: 11 bases; J trimming: 5 bases; junction bases outside the gene matches: 7. Germline values: CDR1 ENHRY, CDR2 SYGVKD.